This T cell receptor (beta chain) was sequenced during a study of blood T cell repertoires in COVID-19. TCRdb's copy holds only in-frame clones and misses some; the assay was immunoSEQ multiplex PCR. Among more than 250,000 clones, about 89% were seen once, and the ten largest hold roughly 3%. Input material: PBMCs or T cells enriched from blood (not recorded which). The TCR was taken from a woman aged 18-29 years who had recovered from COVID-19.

CDR3 sequence (DNA): TGTGCCAGCAGTTTATTAGGGGCTGGGGCCAACGTCCTGACTTTC. Translated: CASSLLGAGANVLTF. The chain recombines TRBV28 with TRBJ2-6; the D gene is possibly TRBD1 (5 bases). This CDR3 spans 15 amino acids. Trimming took 1 base from V and 2 from J, leaving 6 bases between them. Germline V lookup: CDR1 MDHEN, CDR2 SYDVKM.